These 11 T cell receptor beta chains originate from one sample sequenced in a study of shared clonotypes between healthy human individuals. TCRdb's copy holds only in-frame clones and misses some; the assay was immunoSEQ multiplex PCR. Altogether more than 1.2 million clones are present, 97% to 99% being singletons, with the ten largest covering about 0.4%. Sample: naive CD4+ T cells sorted from blood. Regarding subset: CD45RA+ positively selected. The source is a man aged 25 to 45 in good health.

The genes are TRBV11-3 and TRBJ1-3; D gene ambiguous. The germline gives CDR1 SGHNT, CDR2 YENEEA. Trimming shortened V by 0 bases and J by 0 bases, and 6 bases separated the two germline ends. The CDR3 has 15 residues. The CDR3 spells CASSLDSRSGNTIYF. The CDR3 DNA is TGTGCCAGCAGCTTAGATTCGCGCTCTGGAAACACCATATATTTT.

The chain has TRBV7-9 and TRBJ2-3; 7 bases line up with TRBD2. This CDR3 spans 18 amino acids. The V gene end was trimmed by 4 bases and the J gene end by 0 bases; junction bases not matched to a gene: 13. From germline, CDR1 is SEHNR and CDR2 FQNEAQ (reference sequence). CDR3: CASSSWEGLRGSTDTQYF. DNA of the CDR3: TGTGCCAGCAGCTCCTGGGAGGGACTGAGGGGTAGCACAGATACGCAGTATTTT.

CDR3 nucleotide sequence: TGTGCCAGCAGCTTGGGGCAGGTCGTTGAGACCCAGTACTTC. Its protein product is CASSLGQVVETQYF. This sequence joins TRBV5-5 and TRBJ2-5; D is unresolved. The V gene lost 0 bases and the J gene lost 5 bases, with 11 bases spanning the gap. This CDR3 is 14 amino acids long. Germline lookup yields CDR1 SGHKS and CDR2 YYEKEE (reference sequence).

This clone was observed once. J is TRBJ2-1 and V is TRBV5-1; the match to TRBD2 covers 9 bases. CDR3 length: 16 residues. The germline CDR1 and CDR2 sequences are SGHRS and YFSETQ. J lost 5 bases, V lost 0 bases, and 6 bases had no gene match. CDR3 loop: CASSLVAGVTHNEQFF. Written as DNA, the CDR3 is TGCGCCAGCAGCTTGGTAGCGGGAGTCACCCACAATGAGCAGTTCTTC.

The rearrangement uses TRBV29-1 and TRBJ1-1; D is undetermined. Trimming took off 7 bases at V and 3 bases at J, with 15 bases between the two ends. The CDR3 sequence is 13 residues long. The germline CDR1 and CDR2 sequences are SQVTM and ANQGSEA. CDR3 sequence (DNA): TGCAGCGCTATCGGAGTTGGGCACACTGAAGCTTTCTTT. Residues: CSAIGVGHTEAFF.

This sequence joins TRBV5-1 and TRBJ1-2; TRBD1 agrees at 7 bases. The CDR3 is 16 residues long. Germline values: CDR1 SGHRS, CDR2 YFSETQ. Trimming cost V 6 bases and J 4 bases; bases outside gene matches: 15. The chain's CDR3 is CASTKGGGREIYGYTF. In DNA, the CDR3 is TGCGCCAGCACCAAAGGAGGGGGCAGGGAGATCTATGGCTACACCTTC.

The V gene is TRBV9, the J gene TRBJ1-5; D perhaps matches TRBD1 (5 bases). Germline-derived CDR1 and CDR2 are SGDLS and YYNGEE. Trimming removed 1 base from V and 2 bases from J, with 13 bases in between. The CDR3 sequence is 16 residues long. CDR3 region: CASSVYRRVGNQPQHF. CDR3 DNA sequence: TGTGCCAGCAGCGTATACCGCAGGGTTGGCAATCAGCCCCAGCATTTT.

The rearrangement links TRBV5-1 to TRBJ2-7; tentative D call: TRBD1 (6 bases). Trimming pared 4 bases from V and 6 bases from J, leaving 14 bases between. The germline V gene has CDR1 SGHRS and CDR2 YFSETQ. The CDR3 loop spans 13 amino acids. CDR3 loop: CASSREDRSEQYF. The CDR3 DNA reads TGCGCCAGCAGCAGAGAGGACAGAAGCGAGCAGTACTTC. Together with reference TRBV5-1 and TRBJ2-7, the CDR3 gives the full variable domain: KAGVTQTPRYLIKTRGQQVTLSCSPISGHRSVSWYQQTPGQGLQFLFEYFSETQRNKGNFPGRFSGRQFSNSRSEMNVSTLELGDSALYLCASSREDRSEQYFGPGTRLTVT.

V is TRBV18 and J is TRBJ1-1; D is unresolved. The germline V and J ends were trimmed by 3 bases and 6 bases, with 20 bases remaining between them. The CDR3 contains 16 residues. Germline CDR1 is KGHSH and CDR2 is LQKENI. CDR3 DNA sequence: TGTGCCAGCTCACCCGGCGCAGGAGGGCCGAGGGCTGAAGCTTTCTTT. It translates to CASSPGAGGPRAEAFF.

The CDR3 loop reads CASSEWDRANYGYTF. The CDR3 coding sequence is TGTGCCAGCAGCGAGTGGGACCGGGCAAACTATGGCTACACCTTC. This chain uses TRBV7-2 with TRBJ1-2; D may be TRBD1 (5 bases). CDR1 and CDR2 (germline): SGHTA, FQGNSA. Trimming left V 5 bases short and J 2 bases short, with 15 bases between. This CDR3 is built from 15 residues.

Here the CDR3 reads CASSPRASGSSDTQYF. The DNA of the CDR3 is TGTGCCAGCTCACCACGTGCTAGCGGGAGTTCAGATACGCAGTATTTT. The gene calls are TRBV18 and TRBJ2-3; 10 nucleotides line up with TRBD2. There are 16 residues in the CDR3. Looked up from germline, CDR1 is KGHSH and CDR2 is LQKENI. After removal of 1 base from V and 4 bases from J, the junction contained 5 bases not matched to a gene.